A single count supports the clone carrying this T cell receptor (beta chain). Germline V lookup: CDR1 MGHRA, CDR2 YSYEKL. V shed 1 base and J shed 6 bases, with 15 bases lying between them. The CDR3 consists of 16 residues. The data were produced by immunoSEQ multiplex PCR, yet TCRdb's version contains in-frame clones alone and is incomplete. The sample has some 460,000 clones; 75% to 90% are singletons. This entry comes from a study of blood T cell repertoires in COVID-19. The TCR sequence derives from a woman under 30 who had recovered from COVID-19. This chain links TRBV4-1 with TRBJ2-2; TRBD1 might be the D (6 bases). Source material: PBMCs or T cells enriched from blood (not recorded which). The CDR3 loop is CASSQGSFPGAGELFF. CDR3 nucleotides: TGCGCCAGCAGCCAAGGGAGCTTTCCAGGGGCCGGGGAGCTGTTTTTT.